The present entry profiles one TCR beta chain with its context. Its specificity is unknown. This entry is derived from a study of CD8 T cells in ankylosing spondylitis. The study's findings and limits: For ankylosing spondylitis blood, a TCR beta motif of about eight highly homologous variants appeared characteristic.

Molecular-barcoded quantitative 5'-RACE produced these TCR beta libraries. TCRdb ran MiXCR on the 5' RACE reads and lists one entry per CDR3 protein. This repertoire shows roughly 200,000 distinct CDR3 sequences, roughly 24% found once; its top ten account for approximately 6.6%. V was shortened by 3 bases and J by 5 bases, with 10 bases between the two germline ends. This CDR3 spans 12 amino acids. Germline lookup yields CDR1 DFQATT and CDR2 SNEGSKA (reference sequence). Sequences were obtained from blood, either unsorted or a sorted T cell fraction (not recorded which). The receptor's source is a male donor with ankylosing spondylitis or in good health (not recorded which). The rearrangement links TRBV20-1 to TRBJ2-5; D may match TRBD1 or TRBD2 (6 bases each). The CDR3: CSARGGDETQYF. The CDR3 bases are TGCAGTGCTAGGGGGGGCGATGAGACCCAGTACTTC.